These 10 T cell receptor beta chains originate from one sample sequenced in a study of response to subunit inactivated influenza vaccine. TCRdb redid the calling of the RT-PCR reads with MiXCR, one entry per CDR3 protein. Counted here are 500,000 to 650,000 distinct CDR3 sequences, less than 10% occurring once; the ten biggest clones make up around 13%. The source material was PBMCs from blood, sampled around 2 years after vaccination. The origin of the receptors is a man between 50 and 70 years old who received an inactivated influenza vaccine.

This clonotype was counted between two and nine times. V usage is TRBV20-1 and J usage is TRBJ2-3; 8 nucleotides line up with TRBD2. The J segment lost 4 bases and the V segment lost 5 bases, leaving 14 bases of the junction unmatched. The CDR3 is made up of 16 amino acids. CDR1 and CDR2 from the germline V gene are DFQATT and SNEGSKA (reference sequence). The CDR3 DNA sequence: TGCAGTGCTCCTATATCGGGGGGGGACCGAGCAGATACGCAGTATTTT. Amino acids: CSAPISGGDRADTQYF.

Concerning this clonotype itself: One junction end disagrees with the germline gene, perhaps due to a read error. The chain recombines TRBV5-1 with TRBJ2-5, with D tentatively TRBD1 (6 bases). From germline, CDR1 is SGHRS and CDR2 YFSETQ. This CDR3 is 13 amino acids long. CDR3 sequence reads: CPSSWGQVETQYF. DNA for the CDR3: TGCCCCAGCAGCTGGGGACAAGTGGAGACCCAGTACTTC.

The rearrangement uses TRBV14 and TRBJ1-1, with 11 bases that match TRBD1. Germline CDR1 and CDR2: SGHDN and FVKESK. The CDR3 spans 15 residues. The V segment lost 2 bases and the J segment 4 bases; nucleotides outside the gene matches: 3. CDR3 DNA: TGTGCCAGCAGCCAACCGGGGACAGGGGGCACTGAAGCTTTCTTT. Encoded protein: CASSQPGTGGTEAFF.

V gene TRBV6-5 combines with J gene TRBJ1-2, with D unresolved. V was cut by 2 bases and J by 7 bases, with 14 bases left in between. The CDR3 is 14 amino acids. Per germline, CDR1 MNHEY and CDR2 SVGAGI. The CDR3: CASSYRQPAAGYTF. The CDR3 region has the DNA TGTGCCAGCAGTTACCGGCAGCCCGCGGCTGGCTACACCTTC.

This clonotype was found many times. The CDR3 loop reads CSAKDRTGPSSYNEQFF. The CDR3 coding sequence is TGCAGTGCTAAGGACAGAACAGGGCCGAGCTCCTACAATGAGCAGTTCTTC. J is TRBJ2-1 and V is TRBV20-1; maybe TRBD1 (6 bases). This CDR3 is built from 17 residues. The ends were cut back, 4 bases at V and 0 bases at J, with 19 bases in the middle. Germline V gene lookup returns CDR1 DFQATT and CDR2 SNEGSKA (reference sequence).

The CDR3 DNA sequence: TGTGCCTGGAGTCCGGGACAGGGGAGATTTCAGCCCCAGCATTTT. Protein product: CAWSPGQGRFQPQHF. This chain uses TRBV30 with TRBJ1-5, with 10 positions matching TRBD1. The CDR3 sequence is 15 residues long. Trimming cost V 2 bases and J 6 bases; bases outside gene matches: 7. CDR1 and CDR2 from the germline V gene are GTSNPN and SVGIG (reference sequence).

This clonotype was detected only a few times. The chain employs TRBV18 and TRBJ1-1, with 8 bases aligning to TRBD1. CDR1 is KGHSH, CDR2 LQKENI, per germline. Trimming cost V 9 bases and J 1 base; bases outside gene matches: 7. This CDR3 spans 14 amino acids. As DNA, the CDR3 is TGTGCCAGTTACAGACAGGGGCGGAACACTGAAGCTTTCTTT. This translates into CASYRQGRNTEAFF.

This sequence joins TRBV19 and TRBJ1-5; TRBD1 is a possible D gene (5 bases). Germline CDR1 is LNHDA and CDR2 is SQIVND (reference sequence). This CDR3 has 14 amino acids. V lost 3 bases to trimming and J lost 6 bases, with 12 bases between them. CDR3 sequence: CASSIMGVSQPQHF. CDR3 in DNA: TGTGCCAGTAGTATCATGGGGGTGAGTCAGCCCCAGCATTTT.

This clonotype was counted between two and nine times. The gene calls are TRBV11-2 and TRBJ2-3; D remains unclear. V lost 5 bases, J lost 2 bases, and 14 bases lay in between. The length of the CDR3 is 15 residues. Per the germline V gene, CDR1 is SGHAT and CDR2 is FQNNGV. CDR3 protein: CASSPAVTFTDTQYF. Written as DNA, the CDR3 is TGTGCCAGCAGCCCGGCGGTAACCTTCACAGATACGCAGTATTTT.

The V call is TRBV12-3 or TRBV12-4, the J call TRBJ2-4; possible D gene TRBD2, 5 bases. Trimming took 8 bases from V and 8 from J, leaving 22 bases between them. The CDR3 covers 15 residues. The DNA for the CDR3 is TGTGCCAGCCTCCTAGGTTCGGGATTGACGGACATTCAGTACTTC. It encodes CASLLGSGLTDIQYF.